This record covers a single T cell receptor beta chain. CDR1 is LNHDA and CDR2 is SQIVND in the germline V gene (reference sequence). There are 15 residues in the CDR3. V was pared by 3 bases and J by 4 bases, with 15 bases between. These data come from a study of blood T cell repertoires in COVID-19. Source study methods: The assay estimated nucleated cells by amplifying reference gene primers. The assay was immunoSEQ multiplex PCR, and TCRdb's table has in-frame clones only and misses some. That table furnishes V, J and clone size, whereas the DNA furnished D and trimming. The sample records some 370,000 clones, 83% being singletons.

The origin of this receptor is a woman aged 50 to 65 who had recovered from COVID-19. The V and J genes are TRBV19 and TRBJ2-5, with no clear D. What was sequenced was PBMCs or T cells enriched from blood (not recorded which). CDR3 loop: CASSITPTLGETQYF. The CDR3 region has the DNA TGTGCCAGTAGTATTACCCCTACCCTTGGAGAGACCCAGTACTTC.